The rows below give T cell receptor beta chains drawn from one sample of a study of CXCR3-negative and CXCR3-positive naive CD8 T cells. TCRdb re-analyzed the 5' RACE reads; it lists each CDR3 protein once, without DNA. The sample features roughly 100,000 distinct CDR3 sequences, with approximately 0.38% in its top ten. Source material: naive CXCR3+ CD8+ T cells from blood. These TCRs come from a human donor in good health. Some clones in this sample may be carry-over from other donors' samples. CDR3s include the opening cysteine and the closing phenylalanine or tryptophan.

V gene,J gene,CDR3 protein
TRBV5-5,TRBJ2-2,CASSLHPPDSYNTGELFF
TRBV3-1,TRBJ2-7,CASSQLAGIKSYEQYF
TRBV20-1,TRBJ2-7,CSAIGTSGSIYEQYF
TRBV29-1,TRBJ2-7,CSARTGPYEQYF
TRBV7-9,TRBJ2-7,CASSLKVGQSTYEQYF
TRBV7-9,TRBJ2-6,CASSLEGGSGANVLTF
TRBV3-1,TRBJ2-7,CASSQGRTYEQYF
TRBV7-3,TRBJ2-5,CASSPGSGTQYF
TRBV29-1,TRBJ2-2,CSAEGGTGTFRGTGELFF
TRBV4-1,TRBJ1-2,CASSQEPGQVHGYTF
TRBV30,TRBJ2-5,CACGRDIKETQYF
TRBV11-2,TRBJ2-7,CASSLVRGDYEQYF
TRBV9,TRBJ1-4,CASSVGGSDEKLFF
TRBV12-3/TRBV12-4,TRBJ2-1,CASEAGVWYNEQFF
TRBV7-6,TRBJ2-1,CASSIDLASYNEQFF
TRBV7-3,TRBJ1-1,CASSLLSPLATEAFF
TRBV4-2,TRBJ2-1,CASSPGTSGPQFF
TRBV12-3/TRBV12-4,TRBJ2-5,CASSFAGQGETQYF
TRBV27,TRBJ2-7,CASSPGPGNEQYF
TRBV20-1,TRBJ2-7,CSAKTTILYYEQYF
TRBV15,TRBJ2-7,CATSFGTGGLYEQYF
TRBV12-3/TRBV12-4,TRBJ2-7,CASSTRTGDLYEQYF
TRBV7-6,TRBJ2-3,CASSYPPRGTDTQYF
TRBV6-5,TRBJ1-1,CASSLAGVEAFF
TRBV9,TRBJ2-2,CASSVGGLATTGELFF
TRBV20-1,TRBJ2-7,CSARSREGWAEQYF
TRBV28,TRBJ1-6,CASLKAYSYNSPLHF
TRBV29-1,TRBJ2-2,CSVEDHGGTGELFF
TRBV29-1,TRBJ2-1,CSAGPVQSSYNEQFF
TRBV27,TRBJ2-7,CASSPRGPSYEQYF
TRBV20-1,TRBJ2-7,CSARDSRGAGGLAYEQYF
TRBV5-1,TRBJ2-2,CASLPWTGAGELFF
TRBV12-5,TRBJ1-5,CASGSPDSGTQPQHF
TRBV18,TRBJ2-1,CASSPPGTTNEQFF
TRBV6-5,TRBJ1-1,CASSYLGGGTEAFF
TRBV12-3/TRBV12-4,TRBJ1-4,CATSRAGRGEKLFF
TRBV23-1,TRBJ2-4,CASSQTDAGKNIQYF
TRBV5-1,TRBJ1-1,CASSLGTDNTEAFF
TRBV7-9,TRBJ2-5,CASSSEREYLETQYF
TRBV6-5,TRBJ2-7,CASGGLGYEQYF
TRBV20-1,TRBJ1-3,CSARTGDGNTIYF
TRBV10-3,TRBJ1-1,CAISESPGNTEAFF
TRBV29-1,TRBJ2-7,CSAEGGTAGYEQYF
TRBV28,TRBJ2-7,CASSLFPWDEQYF
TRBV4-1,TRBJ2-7,CASSQGSTSEQYF
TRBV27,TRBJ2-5,CASSLSSGGFPVTAQYF
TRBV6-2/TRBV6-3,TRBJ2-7,CASSYGDSEQYF
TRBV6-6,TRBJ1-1,CASSWRFEGQGDLNTEAFF
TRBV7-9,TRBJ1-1,CASSGTANTEAFF